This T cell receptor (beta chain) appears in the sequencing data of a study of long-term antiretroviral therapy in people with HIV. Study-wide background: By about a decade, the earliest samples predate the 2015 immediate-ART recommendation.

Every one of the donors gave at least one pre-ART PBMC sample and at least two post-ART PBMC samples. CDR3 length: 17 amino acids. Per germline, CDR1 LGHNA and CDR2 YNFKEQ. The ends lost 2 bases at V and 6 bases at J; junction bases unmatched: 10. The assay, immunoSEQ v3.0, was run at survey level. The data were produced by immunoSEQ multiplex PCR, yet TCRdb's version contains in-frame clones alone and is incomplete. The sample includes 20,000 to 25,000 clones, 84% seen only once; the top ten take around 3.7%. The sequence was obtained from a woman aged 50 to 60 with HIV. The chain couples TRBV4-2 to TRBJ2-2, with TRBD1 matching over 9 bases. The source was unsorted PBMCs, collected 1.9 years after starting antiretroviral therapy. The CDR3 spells CASSQSSGTGLAGELFF. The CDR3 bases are TGTGCCAGCAGCCAAAGTTCCGGGACAGGGTTGGCCGGGGAGCTGTTTTTT.